These 10 T cell receptor beta chains share one sample of origin, sequenced in a study of cytomegalovirus exposure and HLA in healthy donors. The PCR ran on 60 Vbeta and 13 Jbeta primers. The protocol was immunoSEQ multiplex PCR, while the TCRdb copy is restricted to in-frame clones and leaves out a portion. The sample holds 150,000 or so clones, around three quarters seen once. Specimen: PBMCs. These receptors originate from a man aged 40-49 years in good health and CMV-seronegative.

V is TRBV7-9 and J is TRBJ2-2; tentatively, D is TRBD2 (5 bases). Trimming pared 2 bases from V and 0 bases from J, leaving 10 bases between. Germline V CDR1 and CDR2: SEHNR, FQNEAQ (reference sequence). This CDR3 is built from 16 residues. The CDR3 loop is CASSLLAGPNTGELFF. The CDR3 DNA reads as TGTGCCAGCAGCTTACTAGCAGGACCGAACACCGGGGAGCTGTTTTTT.

The chain recombines TRBV7-2 with TRBJ2-1; TRBD2 might be the D (5 bases). Germline CDR1 is SGHTA and CDR2 is FQGNSA. This CDR3 is 15 amino acids long. V was pared by 4 bases and J by 7 bases, with 17 bases between. DNA of the CDR3: TGTGCCAGCAGCTACCCGGGAAAGGGCTGGAATGAGCAGTTCTTC. Translated: CASSYPGKGWNEQFF.

Here the CDR3 reads CASTRDSPFNEQFF. CDR3 in DNA: TGTGCCAGCACCCGGGACAGCCCATTCAATGAGCAGTTCTTC. J is TRBJ2-1 and V is TRBV9, with TRBD1 identical over 7 bases. This CDR3 spans 14 amino acids. V trimming: 6 bases; J trimming: 6 bases; junction bases outside the gene matches: 9. Germline V gene sequence: CDR1 SGDLS, CDR2 YYNGEE.

The genes are TRBV19 and TRBJ2-2; no clear D. There are 13 residues in the CDR3. Germline-derived CDR1 and CDR2 are LNHDA and SQIVND (reference sequence). V dropped 5 bases and J dropped 6 bases, with 10 bases sitting between them. CDR3 protein: CASSPSFAGELFF. The DNA for the CDR3 is TGTGCCAGTAGTCCCAGTTTTGCCGGGGAGCTGTTTTTT.

The V gene is TRBV11-3, the J gene TRBJ2-7; a possible D gene is TRBD1 (6 bases). The CDR3 is 15 amino acids. Germline CDR1 reads SGHNT; CDR2 reads YENEEA. The V end was cut by 1 base, the J end by 3 bases, with 13 bases between. The CDR3 region is CASSLVGTSIYEQYF. The CDR3 nucleotides are TGTGCCAGCAGCTTAGTTGGGACAAGCATCTACGAGCAGTACTTC.

This clone was detected once. The chain has TRBV5-4 and TRBJ2-5; D uncertain. Per the germline V gene, CDR1 is SGHNT and CDR2 is YYREEE (reference sequence). V lost 3 bases and J 1 base, leaving 7 bases between the germline ends. This CDR3 has 13 amino acids. CDR3 DNA: TGTGCCAGCAGCTCCCCCTCCCAAGAGACCCAGTACTTC. Its translation: CASSSPSQETQYF.

This clone has a handful of counts. The chain recombines TRBV19 with TRBJ2-7, with a tentative D call TRBD1 (6 bases). The CDR3 loop spans 14 amino acids. V was pared by 6 bases and J by 2 bases, with 14 bases between. Germline values: CDR1 LNHDA, CDR2 SQIVND (reference sequence). CDR3 nucleotide sequence: TGTGCCAGTAGCCCCGTACAGGGACCCTACGAGCAGTACTTC. Its protein product is CASSPVQGPYEQYF.

This chain joins TRBV11-2 and TRBJ2-5; tentatively, D is TRBD2 (5 bases). V was pared by 8 bases and J by 5 bases, with 12 bases between. This CDR3 contains 12 residues. CDR1 and CDR2 from the germline V gene are SGHAT and FQNNGV. CDR3 sequence (DNA): TGTGCCAGCCGGGGTCTGTCGGAGACCCAGTACTTC. Translating it yields CASRGLSETQYF.

The V and J genes are TRBV18 and TRBJ1-1; tentatively, D is TRBD1 (6 bases). CDR1 is KGHSH, CDR2 LQKENI, per germline. The length of the CDR3 is 15 residues. V was trimmed by 6 bases and J by 2 bases, leaving 16 bases between them. DNA of the CDR3: TGTGCCAGCTCGCAGAAGGACAGCCTAAACACTGAAGCTTTCTTT. Its protein product is CASSQKDSLNTEAFF.

This clone occurred a few times. The CDR3 is CASSFAGGSYEQYF. CDR3 DNA: TGTGCCAGCAGCTTCGCCGGGGGCTCCTACGAGCAGTACTTC. The gene calls are TRBV5-8 and TRBJ2-7; D is perhaps TRBD2 (6 bases). Germline V gene sequence: CDR1 SGHTS, CDR2 YDEGEE. V was clipped by 2 bases and J by 0 bases, with 9 bases between them. This CDR3 region has 14 residues.